This T cell receptor beta chain is from a study of T-cell memory formation after mild COVID-19. The wider study: Clusters were largely donor specific.

This CDR3 region has 14 residues. The germline V gene has CDR1 MNHEY and CDR2 SMNVEV (reference sequence). V lost 5 bases, J lost 4 bases, and 3 bases stayed unmatched. TCRdb reanalysed the 5' RACE reads using MiXCR and keeps one entry per CDR3 protein. Of some 290,000 distinct CDR3 sequences listed, roughly 16% are singletons. The clonotype comes from a man between 18 and 35 years old who had mild COVID-19 (a few samples of this study predate the infection). Cell type and time point are not known. Sequencing was done on a sample of PBMCs or a T cell subset sorted from them (not recorded which). The chain employs TRBV27 and TRBJ1-5, with 9 bases identical to TRBD1. This chain's CDR3 is CASSPQGANQPQHF. DNA of the CDR3: TGTGCCAGCAGTCCACAGGGGGCGAATCAGCCCCAGCATTTT.